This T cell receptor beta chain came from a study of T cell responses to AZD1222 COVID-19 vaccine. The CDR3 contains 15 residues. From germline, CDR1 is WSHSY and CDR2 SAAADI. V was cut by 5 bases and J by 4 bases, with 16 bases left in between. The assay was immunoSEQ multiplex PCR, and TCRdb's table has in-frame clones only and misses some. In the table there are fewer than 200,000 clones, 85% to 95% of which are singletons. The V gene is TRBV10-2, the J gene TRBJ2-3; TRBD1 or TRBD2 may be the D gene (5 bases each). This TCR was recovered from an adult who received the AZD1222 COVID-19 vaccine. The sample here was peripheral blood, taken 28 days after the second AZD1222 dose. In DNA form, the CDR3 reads TGCGCCAGCAGTACCGGGACGGCGGGCGCAGATACGCAGTATTTT. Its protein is CASSTGTAGADTQYF.